This T cell receptor (beta chain) was sequenced in a study of regulatory T cells in long-lasting Graves disease. Construction of the TCR beta libraries employed iRepertoire HTBI primers in conjunction with Arm-PCR of CDR3 regions. TCRdb re-analysed the multiplex PCR reads in MiXCR, keeping a single row per CDR3 protein. The profile shows roughly 560,000 distinct CDR3 sequences, about 12% of them singletons. The time point is: newly diagnosed GD, antithyroid drugs for less than 3 months. Construction of the TCR library relied on RNA isolated from PBMCs. Collection of peripheral blood (approximately 9 milliliters) was done using EDTA tubes. Trimming took 0 bases from V and 15 from J, leaving 12 bases between them. The CDR3 runs to 12 residues. Germline loops: CDR1 SGHTA, CDR2 FQGNSA. In its sample, this clonotype was seen many times. This sample was shared with a second study, whose subject was T cells in Graves' hyperthyroidism and ophthalmopathy.

Sequenced material: peripheral blood mononuclear cells (PBMCs), taken at new diagnosis, from a patient treated with antithyroid drugs. The clonotype originates from a woman in her 30s with Graves disease. The chain has TRBV7-2 and TRBJ2-1, with D perhaps matching TRBD1 (6 bases). CDR3 amino acids: CASSLADRKMFF. The CDR3 DNA reads TGTGCCAGCAGCTTAGCGGACAGAAAAATGTTCTTC.